Listed below are T cell receptor beta chains from one sample, sequenced in a study of blood T cell repertoires in COVID-19. Only in-frame clones appear in the TCRdb table, and some are missing; sequencing was by immunoSEQ multiplex PCR. The table shows about 230,000 clones, with 75% to 90% occurring only once. The sample taken for sequencing was peripheral blood. Receptor source: a man aged 30 to 39 with COVID-19, enrolled during active disease. Each CDR3 is given with its conserved first and last residue. A D gene is named only where the DNA matches it firmly. Rows give clone size only sometimes, using once, few, many, or a class for an expanded clone.

size,length,V,D,J,DNA,CDR3
NA,14,TRBV10-3,TRBD1,TRBJ1-1,TGTGCCTCCTCCGTGAGGGGACAGGGGGATGAAGCTTTCTTT,CASSVRGQGDEAFF
NA,14,TRBV7-2,NA,TRBJ2-3,TGTGCCAGCAGCCTGGGACTCAGCACAGATACGCAGTATTTT,CASSLGLSTDTQYF
once,16,TRBV7-2,NA,TRBJ2-2,TGTGCCAGCAGTTCTCCTCCTAGAAGTAGCACCGGGGAGCTGTTTTTT,CASSSPPRSSTGELFF
once,17,TRBV7-8,TRBD1,TRBJ2-1,TGTGCCAGCAGCTTAGTGACAGGGGGAAGGGTTTACAATGAGCAGTTCTTC,CASSLVTGGRVYNEQFF
NA,14,TRBV15,TRBD1,TRBJ2-7,TGTGCCACCAGCACAAGGGACAGGGACTACGAGCAGTACTTC,CATSTRDRDYEQYF
NA,15,TRBV19,TRBD2,TRBJ2-3,TGTGCCAGTAGTCTTCCCGGGACTAGCGGGGGGGGGCAGTATTTT,CASSLPGTSGGGQYF
NA,15,TRBV27,TRBD1,TRBJ2-7,TGTGCCAGCAGTTTATCCGGACAGGGGAACTACGAGCAGTACTTC,CASSLSGQGNYEQYF
NA,13,TRBV29-1,NA,TRBJ2-7,TGCAGCGTGTTACAGTTGAGCTCCTACGAGCAGTACTTC,CSVLQLSSYEQYF
once,21,TRBV19,TRBD1,TRBJ1-5,TGTGCCAGTAGTGCCCCGCCGGGACAGGGGTGGGGGGTATATAGCAATCAGCCCCAGCATTTT,CASSAPPGQGWGVYSNQPQHF
NA,17,TRBV27,TRBD1,TRBJ1-1,TGTGCCAGCAGTTTATATGATGCCAACAGGGGGGACACTGAAGCTTTCTTT,CASSLYDANRGDTEAFF
NA,17,TRBV5-6,TRBD1,TRBJ2-1,TGTGCCAGCAGCTGGTGGGGAGGCAGGGGGCTCTACAATGAGCAGTTCTTC,CASSWWGGRGLYNEQFF
few,14,TRBV12-5,NA,TRBJ1-5,TGTGCTAGTGGTTGGAGCGCGAGCAATCAGCCCCAGCATTTT,CASGWSASNQPQHF
NA,16,TRBV5-1,TRBD2,TRBJ2-2,TGCGCCAGCAGCCGGGGGACTAGCGGGGGCACCGGGGAGCTGTTTTTT,CASSRGTSGGTGELFF
NA,16,TRBV19,NA,TRBJ2-1,TGTGCCAGTAGTCCAAGGGGGGGGGACTCCTACAATGAGCAGTTCTTC,CASSPRGGDSYNEQFF
NA,17,TRBV11-2,NA,TRBJ1-3,TGTGCCAGCAGCCTATTCCCCCGGGACTTCTCTGGAAACACCATATATTTT,CASSLFPRDFSGNTIYF
NA,14,TRBV27,NA,TRBJ2-7,TGTGCCAGCAGTTTGAGGAAGGCCTCCTACGAGCAGTACTTC,CASSLRKASYEQYF
NA,15,TRBV4-1,TRBD2,TRBJ2-7,TGCGCCAGCAGCCAACCGACTAGCGGGAGGTACGAGCAGTACTTC,CASSQPTSGRYEQYF
NA,11,TRBV20-1,NA,TRBJ2-7,TGCAGTGCTGGGGGGACTCACGAGCAGTACTTC,CSAGGTHEQYF
NA,13,TRBV19,NA,TRBJ2-3,TGTGCCAGTAGTATAAAGGCGGGAGATACGCAGTATTTT,CASSIKAGDTQYF
NA,14,TRBV27,NA,TRBJ2-1,TGTGCCAGCATCCCCCAGGGGCTCCACAATGAGCAGTTCTTC,CASIPQGLHNEQFF
NA,16,TRBV2,NA,TRBJ2-7,TGTGCCAGCAGTGGTATTATGCTAGCCTCACCCTACGAGCAGTACTTC,CASSGIMLASPYEQYF
NA,13,TRBV12-3/TRBV12-4,NA,TRBJ1-2,TGTGCCAGCAGTTTTTCGGGGAACTATGGCTACACCTTC,CASSFSGNYGYTF
NA,17,TRBV6-4,TRBD1,TRBJ2-7,TGTGCCAGCGGGGAGGGACCTCGGACAGGGGAAGCGAGTGAGCAGTACTTC,CASGEGPRTGEASEQYF
NA,14,TRBV5-1,NA,TRBJ2-1,TGCGCCAGCAAGGCCGGACAGCAATACAATGAGCAGTTCTTC,CASKAGQQYNEQFF
NA,16,TRBV4-2,NA,TRBJ2-4,TGTGCCAGCAGCCAAGATCGGGCAGGGGCCCTAAACATTCAGTACTTC,CASSQDRAGALNIQYF
NA,15,TRBV10-3,TRBD1,TRBJ1-6,TGTGCCATCAGTCCCCAGGGGGGCCATAATTCACCCCTCCACTTT,CAISPQGGHNSPLHF
NA,15,TRBV7-2,NA,TRBJ2-7,TGTGCCAGCAGCTTAGGCAACAGGCCATACTACGAGCAGTACTTC,CASSLGNRPYYEQYF